The 18 T cell receptor beta chains reported below all come from one sample, sequenced in a study of cytomegalovirus exposure and HLA in healthy donors. This PCR relied on a set of 60 Vbeta primers and 13 Jbeta primers. The protocol was immunoSEQ multiplex PCR, while the TCRdb copy is restricted to in-frame clones and leaves out a portion. The table includes 120,000 to 150,000 clones, approximately 80% detected once. Sequencing was done on a sample of PBMCs. The receptors derive from a male donor in good health and CMV-seronegative.

The chain carries TRBV7-9 and TRBJ2-7; a weak D match, TRBD2 (5 bases). Trimming left V 6 bases short and J 4 bases short, with 19 bases between. The germline V gene encodes CDR1 SEHNR and CDR2 FQNEAQ (reference sequence). This CDR3 contains 15 residues. The CDR3 DNA sequence: TGTGCCAGCAGTTCAGTGAGGGAAGTACCTTACGAGCAGTACTTC. This translates into CASSSVREVPYEQYF. The full variable domain, rest sourced from reference TRBV7-9 and TRBJ2-7, is DTGVSQNPRHKITKRGQNVTFRCDPISEHNRLYWYRQTLGQGPEFLTYFQNEAQLEKSRLLSDRFSAERPKGSFSTLEIQRTEQGDSAMYLCASSSVREVPYEQYFGPGTRLTVT.

V and J are TRBV4-3 and TRBJ2-7; maybe TRBD2 (5 bases). V lost 2 bases and J 4 bases, leaving 12 bases between the germline ends. The CDR3 spans 14 residues. The V gene's germline CDR1 is LGHNA and CDR2 YSLEER. This CDR3 reads CASSQSNPGYEQYF. CDR3 nucleotides: TGCGCCAGCAGCCAATCGAATCCGGGGTACGAGCAGTACTTC.

The chain is built from TRBV4-2 and TRBJ1-5; the D is unclear. The CDR3 extends over 18 amino acids. Germline CDR1 reads LGHNA; CDR2 reads YNFKEQ. Trimming cost V 0 bases and J 2 bases, with 17 bases left between them. CDR3 in amino acids: CASSQDITGGMGNQPQHF. The CDR3 coding sequence is TGTGCCAGCAGCCAAGATATCACGGGAGGGATGGGCAATCAGCCCCAGCATTTT.

V gene TRBV7-2 combines with J gene TRBJ2-2; 14 bases line up with TRBD2. The CDR3 is made up of 17 amino acids. The junction had 8 bases not matched to a gene; V was cut back by 5 bases and J by 6 bases. The germline CDR1 and CDR2 sequences are SGHTA and FQGNSA. The DNA of the CDR3 is TGTGCCAGCAGCCCGGGACTAGCGGGGGCGCGGGCCGGGGAGCTGTTTTTT. It encodes CASSPGLAGARAGELFF.

This chain uses TRBV5-1 with TRBJ1-4; the match to TRBD1 covers 9 bases. Germline CDR1 is SGHRS and CDR2 is YFSETQ. This CDR3 has 18 amino acids. V gave up 4 bases and J gave up 0 bases; unmatched junction bases: 10. The CDR3 sequence is CASSALPRQGATNEKLFF. The CDR3 nucleotides read TGCGCCAGCAGCGCCTTACCCCGACAGGGGGCAACTAATGAAAAACTGTTTTTT. The full variable domain, its missing parts supplied by reference TRBV5-1 and TRBJ1-4, is KAGVTQTPRYLIKTRGQQVTLSCSPISGHRSVSWYQQTPGQGLQFLFEYFSETQRNKGNFPGRFSGRQFSNSRSEMNVSTLELGDSALYLCASSALPRQGATNEKLFFGSGTQLSVL.

This clone was recorded only once. The chain recombines TRBV28 with TRBJ1-1, with 9 bases aligning to TRBD1. Germline V lookup: CDR1 MDHEN, CDR2 SYDVKM. With 6 bases clipped from V and 5 bases from J, the junction kept 4 bases outside the gene matches. This CDR3 region has 13 residues. The CDR3 here is CASSVQGATEAFF. CDR3 nucleotide sequence: TGTGCCAGCAGCGTACAGGGGGCGACTGAAGCTTTCTTT.

This chain links TRBV5-1 with TRBJ2-2; unclear D gene. Germline V gene lookup returns CDR1 SGHRS and CDR2 YFSETQ. V was clipped by 2 bases and J by 6 bases, with 11 bases between them. This CDR3 has 14 amino acids. The DNA for the CDR3 is TGCGCCAGCAGCTTTCTTAGTAGTCCCGGGGAGCTGTTTTTT. The encoded protein is CASSFLSSPGELFF.

The CDR3 DNA reads as TGTGCCAGCAGCTTAACTAGCGGGATCAGCTCCTACAATGAGCAGTTCTTC. Translation gives CASSLTSGISSYNEQFF. The chain links TRBV7-6 to TRBJ2-1, with 10 bases that match TRBD2. The CDR3 totals 17 residues. Germline loops: CDR1 SGHVS, CDR2 FNYEAQ. The V gene end was trimmed by 2 bases and the J gene end by 0 bases; junction bases not matched to a gene: 4.

The V call is TRBV29-1, the J call TRBJ1-4, with D possibly matching TRBD1 (6 bases). With 4 bases removed from V and 8 bases from J, the gap between germline ends came to 11 bases. The CDR3 covers 12 residues. Germline V gene sequence: CDR1 SQVTM, CDR2 ANQGSEA. In nucleotides, the CDR3 is TGCAGCGTTGCACAGGGAGGGGAAAAACTGTTTTTT. Its translation: CSVAQGGEKLFF.

The chain recombines TRBV4-1 with TRBJ2-7; tentatively, D is TRBD1 (6 bases). The ends were cut back, 1 base at V and 13 bases at J, with 20 bases in the middle. This CDR3 comprises 14 residues. Germline V gene lookup returns CDR1 MGHRA and CDR2 YSYEKL. CDR3 DNA: TGCGCCAGCAGCCAAGGGGGAATAGACAGGAACAAATACTTC. Translated, it gives CASSQGGIDRNKYF.

This chain links TRBV5-1 with TRBJ2-1; perhaps TRBD2 as D (5 bases). The CDR3 length is 14 residues. From germline, CDR1 is SGHRS and CDR2 YFSETQ. The germline V and J ends were trimmed by 6 bases and 2 bases, with 12 bases remaining between them. The CDR3 loop is CASTRRGTYNEQFF. The CDR3 bases are TGCGCCAGCACCCGGAGAGGGACCTACAATGAGCAGTTCTTC.

In its sample, this clone was seen a few times. The chain carries TRBV19 and TRBJ1-1; D is unresolved. Germline assignment: CDR1 LNHDA and CDR2 SQIVND (reference sequence). Trimming pared 5 bases from V and 1 base from J, leaving 8 bases between. The CDR3 contains 13 residues. CDR3 sequence: CASSPLGNTEAFF. For the CDR3, the DNA is TGTGCCAGTAGTCCCCTCGGGAACACTGAAGCTTTCTTT.

This rearrangement joins TRBV28 to TRBJ1-2, with 10 bases that match TRBD1. V lost 8 bases, J lost 2 bases, and 5 bases stayed unmatched. The CDR3 has 14 amino acids. Germline-derived CDR1 and CDR2 are MDHEN and SYDVKM. For the CDR3, the DNA is TGTGCCAGCTTACCGGGACAGGGGAACTATGGCTACACCTTC. Translating gives CASLPGQGNYGYTF.

V and J are TRBV2 and TRBJ1-1; no clear D. Germline loops: CDR1 SNHLY, CDR2 FYNNEI. The CDR3 runs 14 residues. The V gene lost 6 bases and the J gene lost 0 bases, with 11 bases spanning the gap. The CDR3 DNA follows: TGTGCCAGCAGCCCCCAGGCCCTGAACACTGAAGCTTTCTTT. Protein sequence: CASSPQALNTEAFF.

This rearrangement joins TRBV11-2 to TRBJ1-1; D ambiguous. The CDR3 is 15 residues long. The germline gives CDR1 SGHAT, CDR2 FQNNGV. The ends were cut back, 2 bases at V and 4 bases at J, with 14 bases in the middle. CDR3 sequence (DNA): TGTGCCAGCAGCTTATTTTTCTCCCGAGGCACTGAAGCTTTCTTT. This translates into CASSLFFSRGTEAFF. Drawing the rest from reference TRBV11-2 and TRBJ1-1, the complete variable domain is EAGVAQSPRYKIIEKRQSVAFWCNPISGHATLYWYQQILGQGPKLLIQFQNNGVVDDSQLPKDRFSAERLKGVDSTLKIQPAKLEDSAVYLCASSLFFSRGTEAFFGQGTRLTVV.

In nucleotides, the CDR3 is TGTGCCAGTAGTATCGGGGGGGGACTCCGCTATGGCTACACCTTC. Residues: CASSIGGGLRYGYTF. The chain carries TRBV19 and TRBJ1-2; TRBD1 might be the D (5 bases). CDR1 is LNHDA, CDR2 SQIVND, per germline (reference sequence). Trimming shortened V by 3 bases and J by 4 bases, and 15 bases separated the two germline ends. The CDR3 has 15 amino acids.

The chain combines TRBV5-1 with TRBJ1-3, with unresolved D. This CDR3 has 15 amino acids. From germline, CDR1 is SGHRS and CDR2 YFSETQ. The V and J ends lost 0 bases and 0 bases respectively, with 7 bases between them. The CDR3 protein is CASSLAVNSGNTIYF. For the CDR3, the DNA is TGCGCCAGCAGCTTGGCCGTAAACTCTGGAAACACCATATATTTT.

This clone came up a few times. V usage is TRBV5-4 and J usage is TRBJ1-2; 7 nucleotides line up with TRBD1. Germline loops: CDR1 SGHNT, CDR2 YYREEE (reference sequence). The junction had 6 bases not matched to a gene; V was cut back by 5 bases and J by 2 bases. This CDR3 region has 14 residues. The CDR3 nucleotides are TGTGCCAGCAGTTCAACGACAGGGAACTATGGCTACACCTTC. Its protein is CASSSTTGNYGYTF.